The TCR beta chain described here comes from a study of beta chain features in type 1 diabetes. Trimming pared 6 bases from V and 9 bases from J, leaving 13 bases between. This CDR3 has 12 amino acids. Germline V lookup: CDR1 SGHDT, CDR2 YYEEEE. Staining for CD45RO/CCR7/CD25/CD127/CD95/CD27 allowed sorting of CD4+ naive, central memory, regulatory and stem cell-like memory cells. All of the isolated RNA was reverse transcribed, so expressed TCRB transcripts were sequenced. Deep immunoSEQ sequencing covered naive, central memory and regulatory T cell samples. Here immunoSEQ multiplex PCR was the method, and the copy in TCRdb shows in-frame clones only, minus some. The profile shows under 450,000 clones, roughly 15% of them singletons.

This clonotype was obtained from a woman aged 18-29 years in good health. The sequenced sample was naive CD4+ T cells from blood. The chain joins TRBV5-6 to TRBJ2-1; D is unclear. The CDR3 coding sequence is TGTGCCAGCATAAATTCGGGTGGTGAGCAGTTCTTC. This codes for CASINSGGEQFF.